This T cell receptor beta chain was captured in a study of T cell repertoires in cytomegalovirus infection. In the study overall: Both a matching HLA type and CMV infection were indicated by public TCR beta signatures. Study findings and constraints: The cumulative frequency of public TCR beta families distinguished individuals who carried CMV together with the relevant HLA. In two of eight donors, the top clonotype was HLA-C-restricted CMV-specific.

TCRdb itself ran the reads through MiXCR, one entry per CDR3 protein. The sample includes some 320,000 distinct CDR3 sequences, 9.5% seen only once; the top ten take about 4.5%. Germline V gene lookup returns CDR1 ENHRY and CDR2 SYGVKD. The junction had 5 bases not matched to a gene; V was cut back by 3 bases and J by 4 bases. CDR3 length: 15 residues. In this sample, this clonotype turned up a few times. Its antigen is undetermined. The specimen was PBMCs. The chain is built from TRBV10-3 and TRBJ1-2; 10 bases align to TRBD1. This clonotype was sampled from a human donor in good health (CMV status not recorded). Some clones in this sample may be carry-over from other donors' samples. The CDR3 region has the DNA TGTGCCATCAGTGAATCGGACAGGGGGGCCTATGGCTACACCTTC. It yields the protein CAISESDRGAYGYTF.